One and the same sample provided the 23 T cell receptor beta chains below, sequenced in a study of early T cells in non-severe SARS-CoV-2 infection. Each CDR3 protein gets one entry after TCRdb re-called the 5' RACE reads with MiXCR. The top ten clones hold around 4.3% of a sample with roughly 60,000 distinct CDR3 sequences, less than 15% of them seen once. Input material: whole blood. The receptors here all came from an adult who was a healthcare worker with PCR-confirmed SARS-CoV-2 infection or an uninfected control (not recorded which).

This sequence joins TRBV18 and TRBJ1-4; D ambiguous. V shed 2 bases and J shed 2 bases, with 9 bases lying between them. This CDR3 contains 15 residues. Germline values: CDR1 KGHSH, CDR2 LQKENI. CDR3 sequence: CASSPLRETNEKLFF. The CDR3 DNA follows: TGTGCCAGCTCACCATTGAGGGAGACTAATGAAAAACTGTTTTTT. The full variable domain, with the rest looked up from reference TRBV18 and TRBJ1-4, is NAGVMQNPRHLVRRRGQEARLRCSPMKGHSHVYWYRQLPEEGLKFMVYLQKENIIDESGMPKERFSAEFPKEGPSILRIQQVVRGDSAAYFCASSPLRETNEKLFFGSGTQLSVL.

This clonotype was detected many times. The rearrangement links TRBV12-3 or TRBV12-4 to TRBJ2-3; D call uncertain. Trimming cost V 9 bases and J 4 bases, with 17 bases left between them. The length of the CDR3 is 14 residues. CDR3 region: CASDQTLFSDTQYF. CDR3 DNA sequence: TGTGCCAGTGATCAAACCCTCTTTTCAGATACGCAGTATTTT.

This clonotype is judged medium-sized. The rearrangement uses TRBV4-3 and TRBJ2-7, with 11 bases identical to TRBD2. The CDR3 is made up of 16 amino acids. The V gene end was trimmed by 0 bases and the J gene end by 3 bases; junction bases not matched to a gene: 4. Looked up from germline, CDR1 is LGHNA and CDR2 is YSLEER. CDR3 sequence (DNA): TGCGCCAGCAGCCAAGATCCGACTAGCGGGGTCTACGAGCAGTACTTC. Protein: CASSQDPTSGVYEQYF.

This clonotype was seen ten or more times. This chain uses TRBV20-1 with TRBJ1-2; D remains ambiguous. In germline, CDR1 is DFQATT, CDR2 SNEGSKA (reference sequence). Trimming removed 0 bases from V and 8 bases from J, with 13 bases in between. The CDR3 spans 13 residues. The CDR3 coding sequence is TGCAGTGCTAGAGAGGGTAGTAAGGTCGGCTACACCTTC. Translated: CSAREGSKVGYTF.

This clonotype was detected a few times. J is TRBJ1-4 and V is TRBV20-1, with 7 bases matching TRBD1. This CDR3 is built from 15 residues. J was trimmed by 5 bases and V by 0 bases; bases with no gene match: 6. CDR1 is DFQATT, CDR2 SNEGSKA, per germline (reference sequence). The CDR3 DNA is TGCAGTGCTAGAGATGTAACGACAGGGAATGAAAAACTGTTTTTT. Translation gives CSARDVTTGNEKLFF.

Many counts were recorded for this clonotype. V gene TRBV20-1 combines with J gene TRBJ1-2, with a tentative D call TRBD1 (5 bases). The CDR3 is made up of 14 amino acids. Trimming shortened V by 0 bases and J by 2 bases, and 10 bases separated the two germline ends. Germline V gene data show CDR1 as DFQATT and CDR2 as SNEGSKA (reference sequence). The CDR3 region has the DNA TGCAGTGCTAGAGAGAAGGAGGGGAACTATGGCTACACCTTC. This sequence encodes CSAREKEGNYGYTF.

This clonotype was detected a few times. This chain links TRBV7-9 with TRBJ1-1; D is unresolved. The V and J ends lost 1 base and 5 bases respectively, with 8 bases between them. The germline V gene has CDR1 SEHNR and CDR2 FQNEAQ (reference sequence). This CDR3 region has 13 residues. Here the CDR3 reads CASSLEAGTEAFF. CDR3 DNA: TGTGCCAGCAGCTTAGAGGCAGGAACTGAAGCTTTCTTT.

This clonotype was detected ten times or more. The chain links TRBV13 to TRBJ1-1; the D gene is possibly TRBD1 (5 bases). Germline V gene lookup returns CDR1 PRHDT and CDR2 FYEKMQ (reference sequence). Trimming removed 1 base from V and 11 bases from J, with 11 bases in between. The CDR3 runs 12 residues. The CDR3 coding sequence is TGTGCCAGCAGCTTAGAGGACAAAGTGGCTTTCTTT. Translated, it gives CASSLEDKVAFF.

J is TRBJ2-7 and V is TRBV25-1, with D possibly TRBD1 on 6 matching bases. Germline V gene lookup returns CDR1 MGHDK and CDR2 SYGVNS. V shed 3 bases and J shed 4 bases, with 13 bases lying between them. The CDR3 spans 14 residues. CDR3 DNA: TGTGCCAGCAGTGACTTGGGCAGGGGATACGAGCAGTACTTC. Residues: CASSDLGRGYEQYF.

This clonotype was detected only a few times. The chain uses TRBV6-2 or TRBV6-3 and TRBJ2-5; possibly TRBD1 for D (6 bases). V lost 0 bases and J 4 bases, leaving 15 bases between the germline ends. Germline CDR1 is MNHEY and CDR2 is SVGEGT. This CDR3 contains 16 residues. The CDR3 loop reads CASSYSYFRGRETQYF. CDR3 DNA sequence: TGTGCCAGCAGTTACTCGTATTTCAGGGGCAGAGAGACCCAGTACTTC.

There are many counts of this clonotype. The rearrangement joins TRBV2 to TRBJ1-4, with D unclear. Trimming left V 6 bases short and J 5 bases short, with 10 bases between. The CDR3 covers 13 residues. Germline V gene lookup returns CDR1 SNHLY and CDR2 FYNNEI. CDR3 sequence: CASSLNLNEKLFF. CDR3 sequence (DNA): TGTGCCAGCAGCCTCAATTTAAATGAAAAACTGTTTTTT.

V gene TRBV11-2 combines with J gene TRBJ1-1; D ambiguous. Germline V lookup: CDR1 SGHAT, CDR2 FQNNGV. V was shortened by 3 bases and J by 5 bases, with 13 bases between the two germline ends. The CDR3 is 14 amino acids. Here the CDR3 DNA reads TGTGCCAGCAGCTTGGTCAGTGGGCAAACTGAAGCTTTCTTT. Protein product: CASSLVSGQTEAFF.

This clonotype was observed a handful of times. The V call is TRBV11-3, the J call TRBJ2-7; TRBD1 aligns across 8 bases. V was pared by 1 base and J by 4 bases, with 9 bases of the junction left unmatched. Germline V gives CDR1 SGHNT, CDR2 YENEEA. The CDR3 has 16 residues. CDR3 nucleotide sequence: TGTGCCAGCAGCTTAGTCTACGGACAGGGTTCGTACGAGCAGTACTTC. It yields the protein CASSLVYGQGSYEQYF. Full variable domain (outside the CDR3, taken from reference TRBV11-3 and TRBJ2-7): EAGVVQSPRYKIIEKKQPVAFWCNPISGHNTLYWYLQNLGQGPELLIRYENEEAVDDSQLPKDRFSAERLKGVDSTLKIQPAELGDSAVYLCASSLVYGQGSYEQYFGPGTRLTVT.

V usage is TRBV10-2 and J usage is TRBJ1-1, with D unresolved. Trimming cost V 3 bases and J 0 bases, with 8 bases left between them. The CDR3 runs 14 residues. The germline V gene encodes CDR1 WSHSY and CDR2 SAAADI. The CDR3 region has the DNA TGCGCCAGCAGTGAAACCAGACTGAACACTGAAGCTTTCTTT. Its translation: CASSETRLNTEAFF.

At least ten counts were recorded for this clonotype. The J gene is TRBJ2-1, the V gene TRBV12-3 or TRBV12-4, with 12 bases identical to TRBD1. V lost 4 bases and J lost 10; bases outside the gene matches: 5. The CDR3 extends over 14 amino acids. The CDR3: CASSWGTGGDEQFF. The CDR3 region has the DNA TGTGCCAGCAGTTGGGGGACAGGGGGCGACGAGCAGTTCTTC.

The CDR3, as DNA: TGCAGTGCCAGCCCCTATCGGGGGGGTCACATTCGAACAGATACGCAGTATTTT. It codes for CSASPYRGGHIRTDTQYF. This rearrangement joins TRBV20-1 to TRBJ2-3; 8 bases fit TRBD2. Trimming cost V 6 bases and J 3 bases; bases outside gene matches: 20. The length of the CDR3 is 18 residues. The V gene's germline CDR1 is DFQATT and CDR2 SNEGSKA (reference sequence).

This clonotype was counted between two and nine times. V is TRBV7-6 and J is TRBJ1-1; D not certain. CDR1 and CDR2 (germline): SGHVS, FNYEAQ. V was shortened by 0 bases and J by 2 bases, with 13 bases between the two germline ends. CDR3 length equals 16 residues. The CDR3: CASSLAPPGSNTEAFF. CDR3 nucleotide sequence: TGTGCCAGCAGCTTAGCTCCTCCAGGCAGTAACACTGAAGCTTTCTTT.

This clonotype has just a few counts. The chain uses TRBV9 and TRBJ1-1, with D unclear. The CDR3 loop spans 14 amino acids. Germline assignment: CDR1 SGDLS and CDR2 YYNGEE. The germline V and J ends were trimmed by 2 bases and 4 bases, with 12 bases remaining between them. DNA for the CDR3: TGTGCCAGCAGCGTCGGCCAAGTAGGCACTGAAGCTTTCTTT. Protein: CASSVGQVGTEAFF.

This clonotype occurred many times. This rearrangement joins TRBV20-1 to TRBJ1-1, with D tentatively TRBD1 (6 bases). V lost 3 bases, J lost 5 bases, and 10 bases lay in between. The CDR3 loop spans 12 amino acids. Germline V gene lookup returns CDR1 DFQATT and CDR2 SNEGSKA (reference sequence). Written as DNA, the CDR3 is TGCAGTGCTAGTAGGAGGGGGACTGAAGCTTTCTTT. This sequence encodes CSASRRGTEAFF.

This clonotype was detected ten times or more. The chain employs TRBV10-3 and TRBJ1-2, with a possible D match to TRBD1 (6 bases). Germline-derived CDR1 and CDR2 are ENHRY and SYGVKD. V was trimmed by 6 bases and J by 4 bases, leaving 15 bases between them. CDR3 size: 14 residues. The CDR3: CAIRENRVRYGYTF. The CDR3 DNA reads TGTGCCATCAGAGAGAACAGGGTCCGCTATGGCTACACCTTC.

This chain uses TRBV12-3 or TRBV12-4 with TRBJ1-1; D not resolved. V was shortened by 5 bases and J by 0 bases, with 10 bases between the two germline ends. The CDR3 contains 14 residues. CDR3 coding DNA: TGTGCCAGCAGTCCACCCGGGCTGAACACTGAAGCTTTCTTT. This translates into CASSPPGLNTEAFF.

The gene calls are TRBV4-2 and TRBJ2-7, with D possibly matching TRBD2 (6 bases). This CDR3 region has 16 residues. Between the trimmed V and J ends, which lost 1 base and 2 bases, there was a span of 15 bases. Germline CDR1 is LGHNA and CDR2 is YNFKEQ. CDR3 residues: CASSQVGLAAPYEQYF. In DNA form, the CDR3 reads TGTGCCAGCAGCCAAGTCGGGTTAGCGGCCCCCTACGAGCAGTACTTC.

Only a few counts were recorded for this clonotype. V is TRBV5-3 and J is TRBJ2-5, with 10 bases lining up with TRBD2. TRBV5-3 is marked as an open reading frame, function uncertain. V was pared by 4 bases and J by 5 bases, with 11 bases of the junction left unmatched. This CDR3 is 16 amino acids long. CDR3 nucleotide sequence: TGTGCCAGAAGCCATTTGGTTAGCGGGGGGTTCGAGACCCAGTACTTC. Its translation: CARSHLVSGGFETQYF.